The 21 T cell receptor beta chains listed next were all sequenced from one sample in a study of T cell repertoires in cytomegalovirus infection. TCRdb called the reads again in MiXCR, with one record for every CDR3 protein. The profile covers 400,000 or so distinct CDR3 sequences, with 15% to 20% appearing a single time and around 10% taken by the ten largest. The sequenced material came from PBMCs. The source of these receptors is a human donor in good health (CMV status not recorded). Some clones in this sample may be carry-over from other donors' samples.

This clonotype was found a few times. The chain is built from TRBV11-2 and TRBJ2-1, with TRBD1 identical over 11 bases. This CDR3 is 16 amino acids long. Per germline, CDR1 SGHAT and CDR2 FQNNGV. Trimming at V came to 5 bases and at J to 0 bases, leaving 3 bases not matched to a gene. In nucleotides, the CDR3 is TGTGCCAGCAGCCGGGACAGGGGGAGCTCCTACAATGAGCAGTTCTTC. Its protein is CASSRDRGSSYNEQFF.

This clonotype came up many times. The chain uses TRBV7-2 and TRBJ1-3; 7 nucleotides match TRBD1. CDR3 length equals 16 residues. Per the germline V gene, CDR1 is SGHTA and CDR2 is FQGNSA. V gave up 4 bases and J gave up 0 bases; unmatched junction bases: 6. The CDR3 bases are TGTGCCAGCAGCTCCCAGGGGGGCTTCTCTGGAAACACCATATATTTT. Encoded protein: CASSSQGGFSGNTIYF.

This clonotype came up a few times. This chain links TRBV15 with TRBJ2-7; D may be TRBD2 (6 bases). The germline V and J ends were trimmed by 5 bases and 4 bases, with 18 bases remaining between them. Looked up from germline, CDR1 is LNHNV and CDR2 is YYDKDF (reference sequence). This CDR3 has 15 residues. CDR3 DNA: TGTGCCACCAGCCCCGGGGCTAGCGATGGTTACGAGCAGTACTTC. Amino acids: CATSPGASDGYEQYF.

This clonotype occurred a few times. This chain uses TRBV5-1 with TRBJ2-2, with 8 bases lining up with TRBD1. CDR1 and CDR2 from the germline V gene are SGHRS and YFSETQ. The CDR3 consists of 16 residues. Unmatched junction bases numbered 9, after V lost 4 bases and J lost 4 bases. For the CDR3, the DNA is TGCGCCAGCAGCGCGGGACAGGCGCGGGGCACCGGGGAGCTGTTTTTT. Protein product: CASSAGQARGTGELFF.

In this sample, this clonotype turned up a few times. The chain recombines TRBV18 with TRBJ2-3; 9 bases agree with TRBD1. J lost 7 bases, V lost 4 bases, and 6 bases had no gene match. The CDR3 is 14 amino acids. Germline loops: CDR1 KGHSH, CDR2 LQKENI. CDR3 region: CASSQGQGMNTQYF. The CDR3 DNA reads TGTGCCAGCTCACAGGGACAGGGCATGAATACGCAGTATTTT.

This clonotype has more than one count but fewer than ten. The V and J genes are TRBV20-1 and TRBJ2-3; maybe TRBD1 (6 bases). Germline CDR1 DFQATT, CDR2 SNEGSKA (reference sequence). The CDR3 consists of 13 residues. The V gene lost 3 bases and the J gene lost 6 bases, with 13 bases spanning the gap. CDR3 in DNA: TGCAGTGCTAGTTTAGCAGGGGTGGATACGCAGTATTTT. It is translated as CSASLAGVDTQYF.

The table lists this clonotype with many counts. The chain uses TRBV7-8 and TRBJ2-1; TRBD2 matches 9 bases. Trimming took 1 base from V and 10 from J; bases not matched to a gene: 8. The CDR3 runs 15 residues. Germline CDR1 and CDR2: SGHVS and FQNEAQ. CDR3 loop: CASSLVAGGPGEQFF. CDR3 in DNA: TGTGCCAGCAGCTTAGTTGCGGGAGGGCCCGGGGAGCAGTTCTTC. The whole variable domain, filled in from reference TRBV7-8 and TRBJ2-1, reads GAGVSQSPRYKVAKRGQDVALRCDPISGHVSLFWYQQALGQGPEFLTYFQNEAQLDKSGLPSDRFFAERPEGSVSTLKIQRTQQEDSAVYLCASSLVAGGPGEQFFGPGTRLTVL.

Points on this clonotype: One end of the junction fails to match germline, which may point to a read error. The chain couples TRBV7-6 to TRBJ1-1, with a tentative D call TRBD1 (5 bases). The CDR3 is 19 residues long. Germline CDR1 SGHVS, CDR2 FNYEAQ. In DNA, the CDR3 is TGTGCCAGCAGCACCCCAAAGTCGGGGGGAGCCCCTATGAACACTGTAGCTTTCTTT. Translating gives CASSTPKSGGAPMNTVAFF.

This clonotype occurred many times. The chain joins TRBV12-3 or TRBV12-4 to TRBJ1-2, with D perhaps TRBD1 (5 bases). Trimming left V 5 bases short and J 4 bases short, with 17 bases between. This CDR3 is built from 15 residues. DNA for the CDR3: TGTGCCAGCAGTAAATTGCCAGGGTTGGTCTATGGCTACACCTTC. Translation gives CASSKLPGLVYGYTF.

The table lists this clonotype with a few counts. The rearrangement joins TRBV5-1 to TRBJ1-1; D remains ambiguous. Trimming removed 0 bases at V and 0 bases at J, with 9 bases between. The CDR3 covers 15 residues. From germline, CDR1 is SGHRS and CDR2 YFSETQ. CDR3 loop: CASSLVGRMNTEAFF. CDR3 DNA sequence: TGCGCCAGCAGCTTGGTAGGTAGAATGAACACTGAAGCTTTCTTT.

This chain joins TRBV20-1 and TRBJ2-1; D is tentatively TRBD1 or TRBD2 (5 bases each). Trimming cost V 1 base and J 14 bases, with 18 bases left between them. Germline CDR1 reads DFQATT; CDR2 reads SNEGSKA (reference sequence). This CDR3 is built from 13 residues. The CDR3 here is CSARGSGPQGEFF. CDR3 sequence (DNA): TGCAGTGCTAGAGGGTCGGGACCTCAAGGGGAGTTCTTC.

This clonotype appeared many times. This rearrangement joins TRBV7-2 to TRBJ2-3, with unresolved D. Germline lookup yields CDR1 SGHTA and CDR2 FQGNSA. The CDR3 runs 13 residues. V lost 3 bases and J lost 1, with 5 bases in between. The CDR3: CASSFYGTDTQYF. The CDR3 nucleotides are TGTGCCAGCAGCTTTTACGGCACAGATACGCAGTATTTT.

This clonotype was detected only a few times. The V and J genes are TRBV4-2 and TRBJ2-1; TRBD1 matches 10 bases. This CDR3 has 16 residues. CDR1 and CDR2 from the germline V gene are LGHNA and YNFKEQ. V shed 3 bases and J 4 bases; nucleotides not matched to a gene: 6. The CDR3 protein is CASSHTRQGAYNEQFF. The CDR3, as DNA: TGTGCCAGCAGCCATACCCGACAGGGGGCTTACAATGAGCAGTTCTTC.

A few counts support this clonotype. The J gene is TRBJ1-4, the V gene TRBV4-1, with D possibly TRBD1 on 5 matching bases. CDR1 is MGHRA, CDR2 YSYEKL, per germline. The CDR3 is made up of 13 amino acids. The germline V and J ends were trimmed by 4 bases and 6 bases, with 9 bases remaining between them. Written as DNA, the CDR3 is TGCGCCAGCAGCCGGCAGGGCGATGAAAAACTGTTTTTT. Its protein product is CASSRQGDEKLFF.

The rearrangement joins TRBV7-6 to TRBJ2-3, with D possibly called TRBD1 or TRBD2 (6 bases each). V lost 3 bases and J lost 3, with 16 bases in between. CDR3 size: 16 residues. Germline V CDR1 and CDR2: SGHVS, FNYEAQ. CDR3 residues: CASSFFSRGLTDTQYF. Written as DNA, the CDR3 is TGTGCCAGCAGCTTTTTCAGCCGGGGGCTGACAGATACGCAGTATTTT. Complete variable domain (other parts from reference TRBV7-6 and TRBJ2-3): GAGVSQSPRYKVTKRGQDVALRCDPISGHVSLYWYRQALGQGPEFLTYFNYEAQQDKSGLPNDRFSAERPEGSISTLTIQRTEQRDSAMYRCASSFFSRGLTDTQYFGPGTRLTVL.

The sample holds many counts of this clonotype. The gene calls are TRBV7-9 and TRBJ2-1; D not certain. CDR3 length: 14 amino acids. Per the germline V gene, CDR1 is SEHNR and CDR2 is FQNEAQ (reference sequence). Trimming stripped 3 bases from V and 5 bases from J, with 11 bases between. In nucleotides, the CDR3 is TGTGCCAGCAGCTTTTTACTGGATGACAATGAGCAGTTCTTC. Residues: CASSFLLDDNEQFF.

The table lists this clonotype with many counts. CDR3 in amino acids: CASSLIGRAYEQYF. DNA of the CDR3: TGTGCCAGCAGCTTAATTGGGAGGGCCTACGAGCAGTACTTC. The J gene is TRBJ2-7, the V gene TRBV7-2; 7 bases fit TRBD2. The trim removed 2 bases at V and 2 bases at J, leaving 3 bases unmatched. CDR3 length equals 14 residues. Germline CDR1 SGHTA, CDR2 FQGNSA.

This chain links TRBV5-6 with TRBJ2-6; possibly TRBD2 for D (6 bases). Trimming removed 0 bases from V and 10 bases from J, with 8 bases in between. Germline-derived CDR1 and CDR2 are SGHDT and YYEEEE. The length of the CDR3 is 13 residues. CDR3 protein: CASSLVEGNVLTF. CDR3 in DNA: TGTGCCAGCAGCTTGGTGGAGGGTAACGTCCTGACTTTC.

The rearrangement joins TRBV4-2 to TRBJ1-4; tentatively, D is TRBD1 (5 bases). Trimming pared 1 base from V and 8 bases from J, leaving 11 bases between. This CDR3 has 14 amino acids. In germline, CDR1 is LGHNA, CDR2 YNFKEQ. The CDR3 DNA is TGTGCCAGCAGCCAAGTTTCAGGGCGGGAAAAACTGTTTTTT. Translated: CASSQVSGREKLFF.

The chain combines TRBV7-9 with TRBJ2-7; 8 positions agree with TRBD2. Germline V lookup: CDR1 SEHNR, CDR2 FQNEAQ (reference sequence). The CDR3 sequence is 14 residues long. The junction had 9 bases not matched to a gene; V was cut back by 5 bases and J by 6 bases. CDR3 sequence (DNA): TGTGCCAGCAGCCGCCCGGGACTAGGGGCCGAGCAGTACTTC. As protein: CASSRPGLGAEQYF.

There are a few counts of this clonotype. This chain connects TRBV6-2 or TRBV6-3 to TRBJ1-2; 8 bases map to TRBD1. After removal of 6 bases from V and 8 bases from J, the junction contained 8 bases not matched to a gene. This CDR3 is 13 amino acids long. Germline lookup yields CDR1 MNHEY and CDR2 SVGEGT. The CDR3 nucleotides read TGTGCCAGCAGCCCAAGGACAGGGAACGGCTACACCTTC. Translated, it gives CASSPRTGNGYTF.